One and the same sample provided the 10 T cell receptor beta chains below, sequenced in a study of Graves' ophthalmopathy and Graves' hyperthyroidism. Amplified material comprised TCR beta CDR3 regions derived from RNA transcripts. First-round RT-PCR used HTBI primers; second-round multiplex PCR followed. MiXCR, run by TCRdb on the multiplex PCR reads, gives a single entry per CDR3 protein. The sample shows around 600,000 distinct CDR3 sequences, more than 40% of them seen only once. The sequencing input was peripheral blood. The receptor set was obtained from an adult man with Graves' ophthalmopathy.

The chain recombines TRBV19 with TRBJ1-5, with 7 bases aligning to TRBD1. The CDR3 is 17 amino acids. After removal of 6 bases from V and 2 bases from J, the junction contained 13 bases not matched to a gene. The V gene's germline CDR1 is LNHDA and CDR2 SQIVND (reference sequence). CDR3 loop: CASRGTGAVHGNQPQHF. The CDR3 nucleotides are TGTGCCAGTAGGGGTACAGGGGCCGTTCATGGCAATCAGCCCCAGCATTTT.

V usage is TRBV25-1 and J usage is TRBJ2-2; 10 bases align to TRBD1. V shed 6 bases, J shed 2 bases, and the junction held 12 bases outside the gene matches. The CDR3 runs 18 residues. Germline CDR1 is MGHDK and CDR2 is SYGVNS. The CDR3 loop is CASSPRDRGRTNTGELFF. Written as DNA, the CDR3 is TGTGCCAGCAGCCCCCGGGACAGGGGAAGGACTAACACCGGGGAGCTGTTTTTT.

This clonotype was counted ten times or more. The chain's CDR3 is CASSSKKGMSNEKLFF. Written as DNA, the CDR3 is TGTGCCAGCAGTTCCAAAAAGGGGATGTCTAATGAAAAACTGTTTTTT. J is TRBJ1-4 and V is TRBV6-6; D is perhaps TRBD1 (5 bases). V was shortened by 4 bases and J by 3 bases, with 15 bases between the two germline ends. Germline V CDR1 and CDR2: MNHNY, SVGAGI (reference sequence). The CDR3 consists of 16 residues.

As concerns this clonotype: This may stem from a read error, because a much larger clone lies one nucleotide away. V is TRBV10-3 and J is TRBJ1-2, with 7 bases identical to TRBD1. After removal of 11 bases from V and 7 bases from J, the junction contained 13 bases not matched to a gene. Germline V gene sequence: CDR1 ENHRY, CDR2 SYGVKD. The CDR3 covers 13 residues. The CDR3 DNA reads as TGTGCCGGCAGTTACCCCGACAGGGCTGGCTACACCTTC. Amino acid sequence: CAGSYPDRAGYTF.

This clonotype has at least ten counts. This chain uses TRBV2 with TRBJ1-5; a possible D gene is TRBD1 (6 bases). Germline-derived CDR1 and CDR2 are SNHLY and FYNNEI. Between the trimmed V and J ends, which lost 6 bases and 7 bases, there was a span of 19 bases. This CDR3 spans 15 amino acids. The DNA of the CDR3 is TGTGCCAGCAGGAAGGAGTGGGGGCGAGAGCAGCCCCAGCATTTT. It is translated as CASRKEWGREQPQHF.

This clonotype was counted many times. The J gene is TRBJ1-2, the V gene TRBV27; no clear D. V lost 5 bases to trimming and J lost 7 bases, with 8 bases between them. The CDR3 runs 11 residues. CDR1 and CDR2 (germline): MNHEY, SMNVEV (reference sequence). CDR3 residues: CASSGPSGYTF. The CDR3, as DNA: TGTGCCAGCAGTGGGCCCAGTGGCTACACCTTC.

The rearrangement links TRBV10-3 to TRBJ1-2; maybe TRBD1 (6 bases). With 9 bases removed from V and 1 base from J, the gap between germline ends came to 9 bases. Germline assignment: CDR1 ENHRY and CDR2 SYGVKD. The CDR3 is made up of 12 amino acids. The CDR3 bases are TGTGCCATACAGGGAAGTAACTATGGCTACACCTTC. Translating gives CAIQGSNYGYTF.

This clonotype has a count of ten or more. The chain employs TRBV7-2 and TRBJ1-2, with a possible D match to TRBD1 (5 bases). V lost 6 bases and J 2 bases, leaving 25 bases between the germline ends. Looked up from germline, CDR1 is SGHTA and CDR2 is FQGNSA. The CDR3 covers 18 residues. The CDR3 loop is CASRPHGQGGLSNYGYTF. The CDR3 DNA is TGTGCCAGCAGACCACATGGGCAGGGTGGGTTATCCAACTATGGCTACACCTTC. Full variable domain (rest looked up from reference TRBV7-2 and TRBJ1-2): GAGVSQSPSNKVTEKGKDVELRCDPISGHTALYWYRQSLGQGLEFLIYFQGNSAPDKSGLPSDRFSAERTGGSVSTLTIQRTQQEDSAVYLCASRPHGQGGLSNYGYTFGSGTRLTVV.

V gene TRBV25-1 combines with J gene TRBJ2-3, with D possibly being TRBD1 (6 bases). The germline gives CDR1 MGHDK, CDR2 SYGVNS. This CDR3 is 16 amino acids long. The V and J ends lost 5 bases and 0 bases respectively, with 15 bases between them. The CDR3: CASSYRPGHSTDTQYF. The CDR3 nucleotides are TGTGCCAGCAGTTACAGGCCGGGACACAGCACAGATACGCAGTATTTT.

As concerns this clonotype: Germline and junction disagree at one end, which may indicate a read error. The rearrangement joins TRBV9 to TRBJ1-6, with D unclear. The CDR3 length is 14 residues. Germline values: CDR1 SGDLS, CDR2 YYNGEE. CDR3 loop: CASRPDGINSPLHF. The CDR3 DNA is TGCGCCAGCAGACCGGACGGGATCAATTCACCCCTCCACTTT.